This passage covers 3 T cell receptor beta chains from one sample sequenced in a study of cytomegalovirus exposure and HLA in healthy donors. The PCR was carried out with 60 Vbeta primers and 13 Jbeta primers. TCRdb keeps only in-frame clones here, not all; method: immunoSEQ multiplex PCR. This listing includes roughly 84,000 clones. Specimen: PBMCs. These receptor sequences come from a man aged 45-60 years in good health and CMV-seronegative.

V is TRBV7-3 and J is TRBJ2-7, with TRBD1 matching 7 bases. The J segment lost 1 base and the V segment lost 2 bases, leaving 17 bases of the junction unmatched. Germline V gene data show CDR1 as SGHTA and CDR2 as FQGTGA. The CDR3 totals 19 residues. The chain's CDR3 is CASSLPRPTRSGGSYEQYF. Here the CDR3 DNA reads TGTGCCAGCAGCTTACCCCGGCCCACCCGCTCAGGGGGTTCCTACGAGCAGTACTTC.

This chain joins TRBV1 and TRBJ2-5; the DNA was not used to check the table's D call, TRBD2. TRBV1 is tagged as a pseudogene. The length of the CDR3 is 16 residues. The CDR3 loop reads CTSSLVARKEQETQYF. Here the CDR3 DNA reads TGCACCAGCAGCCTAGTAGCGCGAAAGGAACAAGAGACCCAGTACTTC.

The V gene is TRBV27, the J gene TRBJ2-5; D might be TRBD1 (5 bases). V gave up 1 base and J gave up 4 bases, with 22 bases separating them. Germline V CDR1 and CDR2: MNHEY, SMNVEV (reference sequence). The CDR3 contains 18 residues. The CDR3 loop reads CASSLWVVGLEVRETQYF. The CDR3 region has the DNA TGTGCCAGCAGTTTATGGGTCGTGGGGCTAGAAGTCCGAGAGACCCAGTACTTC.